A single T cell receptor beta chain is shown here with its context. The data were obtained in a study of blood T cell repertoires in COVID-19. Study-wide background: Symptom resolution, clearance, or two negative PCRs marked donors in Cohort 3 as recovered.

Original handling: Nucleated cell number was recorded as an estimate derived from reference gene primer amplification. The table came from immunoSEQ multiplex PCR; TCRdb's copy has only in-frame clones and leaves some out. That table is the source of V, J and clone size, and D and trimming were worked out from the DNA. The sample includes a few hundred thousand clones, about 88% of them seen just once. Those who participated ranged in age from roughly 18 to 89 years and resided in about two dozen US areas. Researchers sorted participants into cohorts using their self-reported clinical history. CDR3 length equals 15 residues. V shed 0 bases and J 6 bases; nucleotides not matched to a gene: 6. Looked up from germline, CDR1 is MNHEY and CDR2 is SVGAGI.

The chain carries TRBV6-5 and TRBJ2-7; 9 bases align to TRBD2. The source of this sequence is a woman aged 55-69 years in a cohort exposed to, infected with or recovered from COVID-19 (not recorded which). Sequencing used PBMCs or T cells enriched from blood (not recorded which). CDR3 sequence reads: CASSYSGGRGSEQYF. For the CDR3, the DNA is TGTGCCAGCAGTTACTCGGGCGGGAGGGGAAGCGAGCAGTACTTC.